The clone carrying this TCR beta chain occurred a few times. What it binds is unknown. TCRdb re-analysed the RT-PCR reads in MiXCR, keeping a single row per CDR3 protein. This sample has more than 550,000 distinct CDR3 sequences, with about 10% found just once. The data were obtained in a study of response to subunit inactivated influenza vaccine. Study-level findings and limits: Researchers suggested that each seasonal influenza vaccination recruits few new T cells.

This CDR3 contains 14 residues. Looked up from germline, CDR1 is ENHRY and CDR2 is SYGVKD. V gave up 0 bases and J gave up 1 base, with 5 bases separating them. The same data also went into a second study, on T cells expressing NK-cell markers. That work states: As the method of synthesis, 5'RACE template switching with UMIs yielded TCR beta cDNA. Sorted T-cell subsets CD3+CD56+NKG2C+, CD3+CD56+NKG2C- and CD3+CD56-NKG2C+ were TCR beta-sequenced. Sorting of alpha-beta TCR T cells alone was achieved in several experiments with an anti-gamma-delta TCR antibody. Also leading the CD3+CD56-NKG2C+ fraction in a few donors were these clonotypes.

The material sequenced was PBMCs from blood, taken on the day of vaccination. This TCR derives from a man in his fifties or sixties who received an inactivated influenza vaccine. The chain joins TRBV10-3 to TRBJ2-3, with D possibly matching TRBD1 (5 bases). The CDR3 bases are TGTGCCATCAGTGAGTCGACAGGCACAGATACGCAGTATTTT. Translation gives CAISESTGTDTQYF.